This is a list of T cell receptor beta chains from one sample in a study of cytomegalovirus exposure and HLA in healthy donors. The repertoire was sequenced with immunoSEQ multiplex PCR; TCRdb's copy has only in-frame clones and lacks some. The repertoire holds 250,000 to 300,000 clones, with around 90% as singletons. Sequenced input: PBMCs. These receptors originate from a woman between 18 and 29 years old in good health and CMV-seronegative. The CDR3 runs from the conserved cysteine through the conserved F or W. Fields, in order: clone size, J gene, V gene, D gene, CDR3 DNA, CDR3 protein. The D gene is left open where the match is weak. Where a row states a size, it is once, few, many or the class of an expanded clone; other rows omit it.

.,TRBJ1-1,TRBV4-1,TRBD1,TGCGCCAGCAGCCCCTGGACAGGGAACACTGAAGCTTTCTTT,CASSPWTGNTEAFF
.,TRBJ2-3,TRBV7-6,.,TGTGCCAGCAGCTTAGTACGTACTAGCCGATCAACAGATACGCAGTATTTT,CASSLVRTSRSTDTQYF
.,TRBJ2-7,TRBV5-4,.,TGTGCCAGCAGCTTGAGGTCAGGGGTGTCCTACGAGCAGTACTTC,CASSLRSGVSYEQYF
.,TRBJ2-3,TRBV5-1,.,TGCGCCAGCAGACAGGGAGTTAGCACAGATACGCAGTATTTT,CASRQGVSTDTQYF
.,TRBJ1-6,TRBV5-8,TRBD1,TGTGCCAGCAGGCGGGACAGGGAGGGACATTCACCCCTCCACTTT,CASRRDREGHSPLHF
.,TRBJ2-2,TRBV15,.,TGTGCCACCAGCAGGACAGACACCGGGGAGCTGTTTTTT,CATSRTDTGELFF
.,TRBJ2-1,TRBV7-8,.,TGTGCCAGCAGCTTAGACGGGGGGCACAATGAGCAGTTCTTC,CASSLDGGHNEQFF
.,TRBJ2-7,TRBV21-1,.,TGTGCCAGCAGCCACTTCACTGACAGCCTGAACTCCTACGAGCAGTACTTC,CASSHFTDSLNSYEQYF
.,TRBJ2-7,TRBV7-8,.,TGTGCCAGCAGCTGGGGACATCCGATTGGGAACGAGCAGTACTTC,CASSWGHPIGNEQYF
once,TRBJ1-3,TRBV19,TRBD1,TGTGCCAGTAGTAAGGGGACAGATGATGGAAACACCATATATTTT,CASSKGTDDGNTIYF
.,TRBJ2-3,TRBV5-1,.,TGCGCCAGCAGCTCGTCAACCGGGTCAGACACAGATACGCAGTATTTT,CASSSSTGSDTDTQYF